These T cell receptor beta chains were read from a single sample in a study of CD8+ T cells in alopecia areata. Produced via immunoSEQ multiplex PCR; TCRdb's table is partial and in-frame only. The table has some 150,000 clones, 86% seen once. The sample here was CD8+ T cells sorted from blood, taken at week 4, from a patient treated with tofacitinib. The origin of the receptors is a human donor with alopecia areata. Both conserved end residues are part of each CDR3. D genes are given only for firm matches. For some rows the clone size is stated as once, few or many, or as a class when expanded; others skip it.

CSVLGLPGVYEQYF | TGCAGCGTCCTCGGGCTTCCCGGGGTCTACGAGCAGTACTTC | TRBJ2-7 | TRBV29-1 | . | .
CASSEYQGGREEQYF | TGTGCCAGCAGTGAATACCAGGGGGGGCGAGAGGAGCAGTACTTC | TRBJ2-7 | TRBV25-1 | . | .
CASSLGDSSYEQYF | TGTGCCAGCAGCTTAGGGGACAGCTCCTACGAGCAGTACTTC | TRBJ2-7 | TRBV7-3 | TRBD1 | once
CASSLREGDEQYF | TGCGCCAGCAGCCTTAGGGAGGGGGACGAGCAGTACTTC | TRBJ2-7 | TRBV4-1 | . | once
CASSGPDKAYEQYF | TGTGCCAGCAGTGGACCCGACAAGGCCTACGAGCAGTACTTC | TRBJ2-7 | TRBV6-1 | . | .
CSVEVAGKLYEQYF | TGCAGCGTTGAAGTCGCGGGAAAGCTCTACGAGCAGTACTTC | TRBJ2-7 | TRBV29-1 | . | few
CASSGFLAGEHEQYF | TGTGCCAGCAGTGGGTTTCTAGCGGGAGAACACGAGCAGTACTTC | TRBJ2-7 | TRBV6-1 | TRBD2 | once
CASSQGAASGPARGELFF | TGCGCCAGCAGCCAAGGGGCAGCCTCGGGGCCAGCCCGCGGGGAGCTGTTTTTT | TRBJ2-2 | TRBV4-1 | . | .
CAWSVLGDNEQFF | TGTGCCTGGAGTGTACTCGGGGACAATGAGCAGTTCTTC | TRBJ2-1 | TRBV30 | . | .
CASSPDRSNQPQHF | TGTGCCAGCAGCCCCGACAGGAGCAATCAGCCCCAGCATTTT | TRBJ1-5 | TRBV7-9 | . | .
CASSLSGDGYTF | TGCGCCAGCAGCTTGTCGGGTGATGGCTACACCTTC | TRBJ1-2 | TRBV5-1 | . | .
CASSWRQGASTDTQYF | TGTGCCAGCAGCTGGCGACAGGGGGCGAGCACAGATACGCAGTATTTT | TRBJ2-3 | TRBV7-6 | TRBD1 | .
CSVEVPGGSYEQYF | TGCAGCGTTGAGGTCCCAGGGGGCTCCTACGAGCAGTACTTC | TRBJ2-7 | TRBV29-1 | TRBD1 | .
CASSWIPQGAGYNSPLHF | TGTGCCAGCAGCTGGATCCCACAGGGGGCTGGGTATAATTCACCCCTCCACTTT | TRBJ1-6 | TRBV5-4 | TRBD1 | .
CAIRQESYNEQFF | TGTGCCATCAGACAGGAATCTTACAATGAGCAGTTCTTC | TRBJ2-1 | TRBV10-3 | . | .
CASSQAIGAATDTQYF | TGTGCCAGCAGCCAAGCCATCGGAGCCGCCACAGATACGCAGTATTTT | TRBJ2-3 | TRBV4-2 | . | .
CASRAGLADNEQFF | TGTGCCAGCAGGGCGGGACTAGCGGACAATGAGCAGTTCTTC | TRBJ2-1 | TRBV13 | TRBD2 | .
CASSLWQGDEQFF | TGTGCCAGCAGTTTGTGGCAGGGGGATGAGCAGTTCTTC | TRBJ2-1 | TRBV27 | TRBD1 | few
CASSLSTTRGQFF | TGTGCCAGCAGTTTATCCACGACCAGGGGACAGTTCTTC | TRBJ2-1 | TRBV27 | . | .
CASSRGQELTNYGYTF | TGTGCCAGCAGCCGAGGACAGGAGCTGACTAACTATGGCTACACCTTC | TRBJ1-2 | TRBV14 | TRBD1 | .
CASSLLAGDYNEQFF | TGTGCCAGCAGTTTACTAGCGGGAGACTACAATGAGCAGTTCTTC | TRBJ2-1 | TRBV6-1 | TRBD2 | few
CASSPEAGTVNEQFF | TGTGCCAGCTCACCCGAAGCCGGGACAGTCAATGAGCAGTTCTTC | TRBJ2-1 | TRBV18 | TRBD1 | .
CASTPVGGSYEQYF | TGTGCCAGCACCCCAGTCGGGGGGTCCTACGAGCAGTACTTC | TRBJ2-7 | TRBV6-6 | TRBD2 | .